A single sample is the source of the 31 T cell receptor beta chains below, sequenced in a study of blood T cell repertoires in COVID-19. The data were produced by immunoSEQ multiplex PCR, yet TCRdb's version contains in-frame clones alone and is incomplete. The sample has some 80,000 clones, about four fifths seen once. The sequenced material came from peripheral blood. Receptors originate from a human donor in a cohort sampled during active COVID-19.

The chain employs TRBV5-1 and TRBJ1-1; 9 bases line up with TRBD1. The V segment lost 4 bases and the J segment 1 base; nucleotides outside the gene matches: 5. Germline V gives CDR1 SGHRS, CDR2 YFSETQ. The CDR3 has 15 amino acids. This chain's CDR3 is CASSEQGARNTEAFF. The CDR3 DNA follows: TGCGCCAGCAGCGAACAGGGGGCTAGGAACACTGAAGCTTTCTTT.

The V call is TRBV25-1, the J call TRBJ1-5; no definite D call. This CDR3 region has 13 residues. Trimming pared 4 bases from V and 3 bases from J, leaving 7 bases between. The germline V gene encodes CDR1 MGHDK and CDR2 SYGVNS. DNA of the CDR3: TGTGCCAGCAGTGGAGTCAACAATCAGCCCCAGCATTTT. Translating gives CASSGVNNQPQHF.

V usage is TRBV7-2 and J usage is TRBJ1-6; D gene unclear. Germline-derived CDR1 and CDR2 are SGHTA and FQGNSA. V dropped 5 bases and J dropped 9 bases, with 8 bases sitting between them. The CDR3 runs 12 residues. CDR3 coding DNA: TGTGCCAGCAGCCCAGCGGGTTCACCCCTCCACTTT. Translation gives CASSPAGSPLHF.

This clone was observed a handful of times. The gene calls are TRBV5-4 and TRBJ1-2, with D possibly TRBD1 on 5 matching bases. The CDR3 loop spans 15 amino acids. V lost 0 bases, J lost 0 bases, and 9 bases lay in between. Germline V gene sequence: CDR1 SGHNT, CDR2 YYREEE (reference sequence). CDR3: CASSLEGRANYGYTF. CDR3 coding DNA: TGTGCCAGCAGCTTGGAGGGCAGGGCTAACTATGGCTACACCTTC. Full variable domain (rest looked up from reference TRBV5-4 and TRBJ1-2): ETGVTQSPTHLIKTRGQQVTLRCSSQSGHNTVSWYQQALGQGPQFIFQYYREEENGRGNFPPRFSGLQFPNYSSELNVNALELDDSALYLCASSLEGRANYGYTFGSGTRLTVV.

This sequence joins TRBV7-8 and TRBJ2-7; D is unresolved. The CDR3 spans 14 residues. In germline, CDR1 is SGHVS, CDR2 FQNEAQ. Trimming cost V 1 base and J 4 bases, with 11 bases left between them. DNA for the CDR3: TGTGCCAGCAGCTTAGGCAGGTTCGATTACGAGCAGTACTTC. As protein: CASSLGRFDYEQYF.

The chain carries TRBV6-6 and TRBJ1-1; 7 bases are shared with TRBD1. Germline lookup yields CDR1 MNHNY and CDR2 SVGAGI (reference sequence). The CDR3 has 15 residues. J was trimmed by 3 bases and V by 4 bases; bases with no gene match: 8. This CDR3 is CASSWHRGMDTEAFF. The CDR3 DNA sequence: TGTGCCAGCAGTTGGCACAGGGGAATGGACACTGAAGCTTTCTTT.

CDR3 DNA sequence: TGTGCCAGCAGCTTATTGGAACAGGCGAATCAGCCCCAGCATTTT. Translating gives CASSLLEQANQPQHF. This chain joins TRBV11-2 and TRBJ1-5; D perhaps matches TRBD1 (5 bases). Germline values: CDR1 SGHAT, CDR2 FQNNGV. The germline V and J ends were trimmed by 2 bases and 4 bases, with 12 bases remaining between them. The CDR3 sequence is 15 residues long.

V is TRBV9 and J is TRBJ1-4, with unresolved D. Per germline, CDR1 SGDLS and CDR2 YYNGEE. The CDR3 contains 14 residues. V was shortened by 0 bases and J by 6 bases, with 9 bases between the two germline ends. The CDR3, as DNA: TGTGCCAGCAGCGTAGCGGGATATGATGAAAAACTGTTTTTT. Protein product: CASSVAGYDEKLFF.

The rearrangement links TRBV4-2 to TRBJ1-1; the D gene is possibly TRBD1 (6 bases). Germline V lookup: CDR1 LGHNA, CDR2 YNFKEQ. V was cut by 5 bases and J by 5 bases, with 12 bases left in between. The length of the CDR3 is 13 residues. The CDR3 is CASSVQGVTEAFF. The DNA for the CDR3 is TGTGCCAGCAGCGTACAGGGTGTAACTGAAGCTTTCTTT.

The rearrangement uses TRBV10-1 and TRBJ1-2; 9 bases are a match to TRBD1. V lost 6 bases to trimming and J lost 8 bases; unmatched junction nucleotides: 7. CDR3 length: 13 residues. Germline-derived CDR1 and CDR2 are WNHNN and SYGVQD (reference sequence). The CDR3 sequence is CASRDRGGKGYTF. DNA for the CDR3: TGCGCCAGCAGGGACAGGGGAGGCAAAGGCTACACCTTC.

V gene TRBV9 combines with J gene TRBJ2-1, with D perhaps TRBD1 (5 bases). The germline V gene has CDR1 SGDLS and CDR2 YYNGEE. Trimming stripped 6 bases from V and 4 bases from J, with 17 bases between. The CDR3 consists of 15 residues. The CDR3 region is CASTQGSDVYNEQFF. CDR3 sequence (DNA): TGTGCCAGCACCCAGGGATCCGACGTATACAATGAGCAGTTCTTC. The entire variable domain, with the rest obtained from reference TRBV9 and TRBJ2-1, is as follows: DSGVTQTPKHLITATGQRVTLRCSPRSGDLSVYWYQQSLDQGLQFLIQYYNGEERAKGNILERFSAQQFPDLHSELNLSSLELGDSALYFCASTQGSDVYNEQFFGPGTRLTVL.

In DNA form, the CDR3 reads TGTGCCAGCAGCTTAGGAAACGGCGCGGGGAGCACAGATACGCAGTATTTT. Translation: CASSLGNGAGSTDTQYF. The J gene is TRBJ2-3, the V gene TRBV7-8; possible D gene TRBD2, 6 bases. Germline CDR1 SGHVS, CDR2 FQNEAQ. There are 17 residues in the CDR3. Trimming stripped 1 base from V and 0 bases from J, with 14 bases between.

This clone appeared a few times. The chain carries TRBV5-1 and TRBJ1-1; maybe TRBD1 (6 bases). The CDR3 runs 15 residues. V was pared by 2 bases and J by 5 bases, with 16 bases between. Germline CDR1 SGHRS, CDR2 YFSETQ. The chain's CDR3 is CASSFKDRWGTEAFF. In nucleotides, the CDR3 is TGCGCCAGCAGCTTTAAAGACAGGTGGGGAACTGAAGCTTTCTTT.

This clone showed up just once. V is TRBV14 and J is TRBJ1-1; perhaps TRBD1 as D (6 bases). The CDR3 has 14 amino acids. V dropped 2 bases and J dropped 6 bases, with 13 bases sitting between them. CDR1 is SGHDN, CDR2 FVKESK, per germline. This chain's CDR3 is CASSQPGVSAEAFF. CDR3 DNA: TGTGCCAGCAGCCAACCAGGGGTTTCGGCTGAAGCTTTCTTT.

This clone was recorded a few times. The chain carries TRBV9 and TRBJ2-1; tentative D call: TRBD2 (6 bases). Between the trimmed V and J ends, which lost 4 bases and 4 bases, there was a span of 15 bases. CDR1 and CDR2 from the germline V gene are SGDLS and YYNGEE. The CDR3 totals 15 residues. CDR3 region: CASSNGLLRYNEQFF. In nucleotides, the CDR3 is TGTGCCAGCAGCAACGGACTACTTAGATACAATGAGCAGTTCTTC.

Comment on this clone: The same CDR3 arises from other DNA sequences in this sample as well. This chain links TRBV5-4 with TRBJ1-2; D is undetermined. The V end lost 0 bases, the J end lost 4 bases, and 4 bases lay between the germline ends. This CDR3 spans 12 amino acids. CDR1 SGHNT and CDR2 YYREEE come from the germline V gene (reference sequence). CDR3 DNA sequence: TGTGCCAGCAGCTTGGTCGGCTATGGCTACACCTTC. It codes for CASSLVGYGYTF.

This chain connects TRBV3-1 (or the pseudogene TRBV3-2) to TRBJ1-6, with 7 bases fitting TRBD1. The CDR3 runs 14 residues. The V gene end was trimmed by 4 bases and the J gene end by 8 bases; junction bases not matched to a gene: 5. From germline, CDR1 is LGHDT and CDR2 YNNKEL (reference sequence). The CDR3 loop is CASSPRTGYSPLHF. CDR3 in DNA: TGTGCCAGCAGCCCCAGGACAGGCTATTCACCCCTCCACTTT.

V usage is TRBV3-1 (or the pseudogene TRBV3-2) and J usage is TRBJ2-3; D possibly corresponds to TRBD1 (5 bases). The germline V gene encodes CDR1 LGHDT and CDR2 YNNKEL (reference sequence). This CDR3 has 15 residues. V lost 3 bases and J lost 1, with 11 bases in between. The CDR3 here is CASSHPVGGTDTQYF. In DNA form, the CDR3 reads TGTGCCAGCAGCCACCCAGTAGGGGGCACAGATACGCAGTATTTT.

The rearrangement uses TRBV3-1 (or the pseudogene TRBV3-2) and TRBJ2-7, with 7 bases matching TRBD1. The germline CDR1 and CDR2 sequences are LGHDT and YNNKEL (reference sequence). V was pared by 2 bases and J by 2 bases, with 6 bases of the junction left unmatched. The CDR3 spans 15 residues. The CDR3 here is CASSQFRDRAYEQYF. The CDR3 DNA reads as TGTGCCAGCAGCCAATTCCGAGACAGGGCCTACGAGCAGTACTTC.

The DNA for the CDR3 is TGTGCCAGCAGGGGACAACTTAATGAAAAACTGTTTTTT. It specifies CASRGQLNEKLFF. This rearrangement joins TRBV5-6 to TRBJ1-4, with a tentative D call TRBD1 (6 bases). V lost 5 bases and J 4 bases, leaving 9 bases between the germline ends. CDR3 size: 13 residues. Germline V CDR1 and CDR2: SGHDT, YYEEEE.

This clone was seen once. V is TRBV5-4 and J is TRBJ2-5; D is possibly TRBD2 (5 bases). There are 14 residues in the CDR3. The germline CDR1 and CDR2 sequences are SGHNT and YYREEE (reference sequence). Trimming removed 4 bases at V and 4 bases at J, with 14 bases between. The CDR3 nucleotides are TGTGCCAGCAGCGCGAACAGCGGAGGAGAGACCCAGTACTTC. This translates into CASSANSGGETQYF.

The chain is built from TRBV15 and TRBJ1-1; 10 nucleotides line up with TRBD1. CDR1 is LNHNV and CDR2 is YYDKDF in the germline V gene (reference sequence). The CDR3 extends over 15 amino acids. J lost 2 bases, V lost 5 bases, and 5 bases had no gene match. CDR3 region: CATSGRDRGNTEAFF. In nucleotides, the CDR3 is TGTGCCACCAGCGGCCGGGACAGGGGAAACACTGAAGCTTTCTTT. Drawing the rest from reference TRBV15 and TRBJ1-1, the complete variable domain is DAMVIQNPRYQVTQFGKPVTLSCSQTLNHNVMYWYQQKSSQAPKLLFHYYDKDFNNEADTPDNFQSRRPNTSFCFLDIRSPGLGDTAMYLCATSGRDRGNTEAFFGQGTRLTVV.

The chain has TRBV3-1 (or the pseudogene TRBV3-2) and TRBJ2-4; D perhaps matches TRBD1 (5 bases). CDR3 length: 14 residues. V was cut by 4 bases and J by 5 bases, with 12 bases left in between. Germline V gene sequence: CDR1 LGHDT, CDR2 YNNKEL (reference sequence). The CDR3 coding sequence is TGTGCCAGCAGCCCCGTTGGGGCCGAAAACATTCAGTACTTC. This gives the protein CASSPVGAENIQYF.

This chain links TRBV4-2 with TRBJ2-7, with TRBD2 matching over 10 bases. J lost 0 bases, V lost 3 bases, and 5 bases had no gene match. The CDR3 spans 16 residues. The germline V gene has CDR1 LGHNA and CDR2 YNFKEQ. The chain's CDR3 is CASSHSSGGISYEQYF. In DNA, the CDR3 is TGTGCCAGCAGCCATTCTAGCGGGGGTATCTCCTACGAGCAGTACTTC.

J is TRBJ2-1 and V is TRBV30; possibly TRBD2 for D (7 bases). The CDR3 is 14 residues long. The V end lost 5 bases, the J end lost 0 bases, and 11 bases lay between the germline ends. CDR1 is GTSNPN, CDR2 SVGIG, per germline (reference sequence). The CDR3 nucleotides are TGTGCCTGGGGTCGGGGGGCCTCCTACAATGAGCAGTTCTTC. As protein: CAWGRGASYNEQFF.

The count of this clone is one. The rearrangement uses TRBV15 and TRBJ1-3; TRBD1 might be the D (5 bases). CDR3 length: 15 amino acids. The germline gives CDR1 LNHNV, CDR2 YYDKDF (reference sequence). The V and J ends lost 0 bases and 2 bases respectively, with 8 bases between them. DNA of the CDR3: TGTGCCACCAGCAGAGATACGGGGGCTGGAAACACCATATATTTT. Its translation is CATSRDTGAGNTIYF.

This clone was recorded only once. The chain has TRBV6-2 or TRBV6-3 and TRBJ2-7; 8 nucleotides align to TRBD1. V was pared by 2 bases and J by 0 bases, with 9 bases of the junction left unmatched. The CDR3 has 17 residues. Germline V gene sequence: CDR1 MNHEY, CDR2 SVGEGT. The DNA of the CDR3 is TGTGCCAGCAGTTACGATCCCCCAGGACAGGGCTCCTACGAGCAGTACTTC. It is translated as CASSYDPPGQGSYEQYF.

J is TRBJ2-1 and V is TRBV29-1; no firm D call. Germline CDR1 is SQVTM and CDR2 is ANQGSEA. The length of the CDR3 is 11 residues. V lost 7 bases to trimming and J lost 0 bases, with 4 bases between them. DNA of the CDR3: TGCAGCGGTAGCTCCTACAATGAGCAGTTCTTC. Translation: CSGSSYNEQFF.

The chain couples TRBV12-3 or TRBV12-4 to TRBJ1-3, with D unresolved. This CDR3 has 11 residues. Trimming pared 6 bases from V and 7 bases from J, leaving 7 bases between. This CDR3 is CASSPQNTIYF. In nucleotides, the CDR3 is TGTGCCAGCAGCCCCCAGAACACCATATATTTT.

The chain links TRBV23-1 to TRBJ2-7; a weak D match, TRBD1 (5 bases). TRBV23-1 carries the ORF label, with uncertain function. CDR3 length: 16 residues. The V end was cut by 0 bases, the J end by 5 bases, with 17 bases between. The CDR3 spells CASSQSAGQGRNEQYF. The CDR3 DNA reads TGCGCCAGCAGTCAATCGGCTGGGCAGGGAAGAAACGAGCAGTACTTC.

This rearrangement joins TRBV7-9 to TRBJ1-1, with D tentatively TRBD1 (5 bases). The ends were cut back, 1 base at V and 1 base at J, with 10 bases in the middle. The CDR3 covers 15 residues. The germline V gene has CDR1 SEHNR and CDR2 FQNEAQ (reference sequence). CDR3 bases: TGTGCCAGCAGCTTAGTCAGACAGAGGAACACTGAAGCTTTCTTT. Translation: CASSLVRQRNTEAFF.